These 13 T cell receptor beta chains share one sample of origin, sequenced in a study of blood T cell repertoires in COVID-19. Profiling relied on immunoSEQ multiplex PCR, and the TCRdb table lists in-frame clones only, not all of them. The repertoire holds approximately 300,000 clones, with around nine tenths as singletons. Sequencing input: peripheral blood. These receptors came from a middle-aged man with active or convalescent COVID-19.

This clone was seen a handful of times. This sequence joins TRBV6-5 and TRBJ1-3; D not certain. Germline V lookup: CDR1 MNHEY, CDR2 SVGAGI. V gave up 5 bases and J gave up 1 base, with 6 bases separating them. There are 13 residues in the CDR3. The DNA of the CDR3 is TGTGCCAGCAGTACAACGTCTGGAAACACCATATATTTT. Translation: CASSTTSGNTIYF.

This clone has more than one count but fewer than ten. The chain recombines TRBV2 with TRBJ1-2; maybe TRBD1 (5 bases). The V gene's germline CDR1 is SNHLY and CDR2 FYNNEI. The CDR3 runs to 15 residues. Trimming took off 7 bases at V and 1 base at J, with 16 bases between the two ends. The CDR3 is CASIPLRGFNYGYTF. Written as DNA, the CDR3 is TGTGCCAGCATACCCCTGCGGGGGTTTAACTATGGCTACACCTTC.

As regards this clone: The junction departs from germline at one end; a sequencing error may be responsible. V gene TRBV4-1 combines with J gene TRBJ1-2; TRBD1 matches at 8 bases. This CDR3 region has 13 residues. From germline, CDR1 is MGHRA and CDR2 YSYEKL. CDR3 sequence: CASSKETGDGYTF. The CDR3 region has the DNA TGCGCCAGCAGCAAAGAGACAGGGGATGGCTACACCTTC.

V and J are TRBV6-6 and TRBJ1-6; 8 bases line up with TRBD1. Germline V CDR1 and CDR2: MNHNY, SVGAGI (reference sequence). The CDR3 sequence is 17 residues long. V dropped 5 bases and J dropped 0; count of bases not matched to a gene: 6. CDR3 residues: CASSQGAASSYNSPLHF. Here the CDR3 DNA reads TGTGCCAGCAGTCAGGGGGCGGCCAGCTCCTATAATTCACCCCTCCACTTT.

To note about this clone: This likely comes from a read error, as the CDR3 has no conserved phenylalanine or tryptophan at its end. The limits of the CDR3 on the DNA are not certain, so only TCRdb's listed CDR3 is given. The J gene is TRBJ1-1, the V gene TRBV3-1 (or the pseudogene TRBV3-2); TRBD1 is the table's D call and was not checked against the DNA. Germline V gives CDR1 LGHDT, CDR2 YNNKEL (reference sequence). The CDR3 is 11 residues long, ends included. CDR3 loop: CASSQDYSAGV.

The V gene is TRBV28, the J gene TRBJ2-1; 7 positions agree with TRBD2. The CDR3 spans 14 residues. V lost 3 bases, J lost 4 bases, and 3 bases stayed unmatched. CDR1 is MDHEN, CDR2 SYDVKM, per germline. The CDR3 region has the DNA TGTGCCAGCAGTTTCAGGACTAGGTACAATGAGCAGTTCTTC. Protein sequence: CASSFRTRYNEQFF.

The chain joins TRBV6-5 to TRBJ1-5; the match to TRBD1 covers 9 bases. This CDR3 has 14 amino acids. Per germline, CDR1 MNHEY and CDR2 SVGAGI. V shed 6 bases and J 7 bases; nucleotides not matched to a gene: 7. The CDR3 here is CASSKGQGRQPQHF. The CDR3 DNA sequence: TGTGCCAGCAGCAAGGGACAGGGTCGACAGCCCCAGCATTTT.

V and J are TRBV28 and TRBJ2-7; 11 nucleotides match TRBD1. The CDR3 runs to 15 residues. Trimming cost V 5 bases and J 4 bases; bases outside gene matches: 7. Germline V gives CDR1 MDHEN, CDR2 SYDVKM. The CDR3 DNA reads TGTGCCAGCAGTCCCCGGACAGGGGGCGGATACGAGCAGTACTTC. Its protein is CASSPRTGGGYEQYF.

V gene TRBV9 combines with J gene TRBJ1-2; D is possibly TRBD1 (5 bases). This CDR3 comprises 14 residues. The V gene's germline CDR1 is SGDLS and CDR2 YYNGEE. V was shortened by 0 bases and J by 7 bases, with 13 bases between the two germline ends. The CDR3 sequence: CASSVAAPGAGYTF. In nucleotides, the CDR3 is TGTGCCAGCAGCGTAGCGGCCCCTGGGGCTGGCTACACCTTC.

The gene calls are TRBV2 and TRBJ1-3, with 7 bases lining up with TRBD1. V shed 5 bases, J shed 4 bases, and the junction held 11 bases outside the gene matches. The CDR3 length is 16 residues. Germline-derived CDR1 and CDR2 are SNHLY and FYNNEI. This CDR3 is CASSRGKDRRGNTIYF. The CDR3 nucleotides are TGTGCCAGCAGTAGGGGGAAGGACAGGCGGGGAAACACCATATATTTT.

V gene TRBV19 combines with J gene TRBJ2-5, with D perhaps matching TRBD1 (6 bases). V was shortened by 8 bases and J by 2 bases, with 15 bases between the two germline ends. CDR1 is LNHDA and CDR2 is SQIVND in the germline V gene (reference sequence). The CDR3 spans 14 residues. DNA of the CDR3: TGTGCCAGTTCGGGACAATCAATTCAAGAGACCCAGTACTTC. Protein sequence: CASSGQSIQETQYF.

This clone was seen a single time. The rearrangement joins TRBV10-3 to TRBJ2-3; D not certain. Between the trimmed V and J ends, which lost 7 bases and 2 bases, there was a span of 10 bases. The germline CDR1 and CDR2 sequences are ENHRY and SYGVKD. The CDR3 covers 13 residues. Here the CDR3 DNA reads TGTGCCATCAATGCAGGAAACACAGATACGCAGTATTTT. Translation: CAINAGNTDTQYF.

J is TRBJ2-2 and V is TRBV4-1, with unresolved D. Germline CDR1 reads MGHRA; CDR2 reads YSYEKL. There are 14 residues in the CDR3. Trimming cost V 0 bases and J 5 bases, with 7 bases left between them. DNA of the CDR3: TGCGCCAGCAGCCAAGAAGACACAACCGGGGAGCTGTTTTTT. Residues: CASSQEDTTGELFF.